The 29 T cell receptor beta chains in this list originate from one sample, sequenced in a study of cytomegalovirus exposure and HLA in healthy donors. This PCR relied on a set of 60 Vbeta primers and 13 Jbeta primers. Assay used: immunoSEQ multiplex PCR; TCRdb lists only in-frame clones, some missing. The sample comprises about 130,000 clones, roughly four fifths of which are singletons, and over 9% rests with the top ten. Sequenced sample: PBMCs. The receptors here all came from a male donor in good health and CMV-seropositive.

The chain recombines TRBV11-1 with TRBJ2-1; 10 nucleotides align to TRBD2. This CDR3 comprises 15 residues. J gave up 4 bases and V 2 bases, and 2 bases lay outside the gene matches. CDR1 and CDR2 (germline): SGHAT, FQDESV (reference sequence). The CDR3 DNA reads TGTGCCAGCAGCTTAATAGCGGGAGGATACAATGAGCAGTTCTTC. Protein sequence: CASSLIAGGYNEQFF.

This clone was seen more than once but under ten times. The chain is built from TRBV28 and TRBJ1-3; D remains ambiguous. The CDR3 runs 12 residues. Germline CDR1 MDHEN, CDR2 SYDVKM. The ends were cut back, 1 base at V and 4 bases at J, with 2 bases in the middle. The CDR3 here is CASSLSGNTIYF. DNA for the CDR3: TGTGCCAGCAGTTTATCAGGAAACACCATATATTTT.

The chain carries TRBV28 and TRBJ1-5; D gene unclear. The CDR3 totals 14 residues. Germline V gives CDR1 MDHEN, CDR2 SYDVKM. V was clipped by 2 bases and J by 1 base, with 6 bases between them. The CDR3 spells CASSLPGSNQPQHF. The DNA for the CDR3 is TGTGCCAGCAGTTTACCGGGAAGCAATCAGCCCCAGCATTTT.

The chain links TRBV15 to TRBJ2-5; 7 nucleotides align to TRBD1. The germline gives CDR1 LNHNV, CDR2 YYDKDF (reference sequence). This CDR3 region has 14 residues. With 3 bases clipped from V and 5 bases from J, the junction kept 6 bases outside the gene matches. The CDR3 is CATSSRLQGETQYF. CDR3 bases: TGTGCCACCAGCAGCCGGCTACAGGGGGAGACCCAGTACTTC.

The rearrangement joins TRBV7-9 to TRBJ2-1, with 11 bases matching TRBD2. Per the germline V gene, CDR1 is SEHNR and CDR2 is FQNEAQ (reference sequence). V lost 5 bases to trimming and J lost 8 bases; unmatched junction nucleotides: 8. CDR3 size: 15 residues. This CDR3 is CASSPRGTSGDEQFF. CDR3 bases: TGTGCCAGCAGCCCCCGGGGGACTAGCGGCGATGAGCAGTTCTTC.

CDR3 residues: CAWSVTGGTEAFF. The CDR3 DNA reads TGTGCCTGGAGTGTTACTGGAGGCACTGAAGCTTTCTTT. The V call is TRBV30, the J call TRBJ1-1; unclear D gene. This CDR3 comprises 13 residues. CDR1 and CDR2 from the germline V gene are GTSNPN and SVGIG (reference sequence). V was cut by 0 bases and J by 4 bases, with 9 bases left in between.

This clone has a single count. This chain joins TRBV2 and TRBJ2-6; D gene ambiguous. The CDR3 loop spans 13 amino acids. Per germline, CDR1 SNHLY and CDR2 FYNNEI. Trimming removed 10 bases at V and 0 bases at J, with 7 bases between. The CDR3 sequence: CATTGSGANVLTF. As DNA, the CDR3 is TGTGCCACCACGGGCTCTGGGGCCAACGTCCTGACTTTC.

The chain employs TRBV5-6 and TRBJ2-3; TRBD2 aligns across 7 bases. This CDR3 is 13 amino acids long. The germline V gene has CDR1 SGHDT and CDR2 YYEEEE. V dropped 10 bases and J dropped 2; count of bases not matched to a gene: 7. CDR3 region: CAWGGSPTDTQYF. The CDR3 DNA is TGTGCCTGGGGAGGGTCTCCCACAGATACGCAGTATTTT.

This clone was detected once. The V call is TRBV7-8, the J call TRBJ1-3; 7 bases agree with TRBD1. Germline V gene data show CDR1 as SGHVS and CDR2 as FQNEAQ. V lost 5 bases and J lost 1; bases outside the gene matches: 5. The CDR3 spans 15 residues. This CDR3 reads CASSRRDRSGNTIYF. CDR3 sequence (DNA): TGTGCCAGCAGCCGCCGGGACAGATCTGGAAACACCATATATTTT.

The rearrangement uses TRBV7-3 and TRBJ1-1; 9 nucleotides align to TRBD1. This CDR3 has 15 residues. Looked up from germline, CDR1 is SGHTA and CDR2 is FQGTGA. V dropped 5 bases and J dropped 0; count of bases not matched to a gene: 4. The CDR3 loop reads CASSLDRGMNTEAFF. In DNA, the CDR3 is TGTGCCAGCAGCCTGGACAGGGGCATGAACACTGAAGCTTTCTTT.

The gene calls are TRBV6-1 and TRBJ1-2; 8 nucleotides match TRBD1. J lost 6 bases, V lost 1 base, and 10 bases had no gene match. This CDR3 has 16 residues. CDR1 and CDR2 (germline): MNHNS, SASEGT. The CDR3 DNA follows: TGTGCCAGCAGTGAAGAGAGCCGACAGGGGCCGCATGGCTACACCTTC. It specifies CASSEESRQGPHGYTF.

The chain couples TRBV5-1 to TRBJ2-7, with D unclear. V gave up 8 bases and J gave up 3 bases, with 15 bases separating them. The CDR3 has 13 amino acids. CDR1 is SGHRS, CDR2 YFSETQ, per germline. The CDR3 bases are TGCGCCAGTCAGAGAAGAGCAGGCTACGAGCAGTACTTC. This gives the protein CASQRRAGYEQYF.

The rearrangement joins TRBV7-9 to TRBJ2-5; D might be TRBD1 (7 bases). Per germline, CDR1 SEHNR and CDR2 FQNEAQ (reference sequence). The CDR3 has 15 amino acids. V lost 2 bases and J lost 7, with 17 bases in between. CDR3 loop: CASSLMRGTVGTQYF. The DNA of the CDR3 is TGTGCCAGCAGCTTAATGCGCGGGACAGTCGGGACCCAGTACTTC.

The V gene is TRBV6-5, the J gene TRBJ1-1; possibly TRBD1 for D (5 bases). Trimming shortened V by 7 bases and J by 7 bases, and 10 bases separated the two germline ends. CDR3 size: 11 residues. Germline V gene lookup returns CDR1 MNHEY and CDR2 SVGAGI. DNA of the CDR3: TGTGCCAGCAAGGGGAGGGGTGAAGCTTTCTTT. Encoded protein: CASKGRGEAFF.

This clone turned up a few times. The chain links TRBV5-5 to TRBJ2-7; TRBD2 matches at 10 bases. The V gene end was trimmed by 1 base and the J gene end by 5 bases; junction bases not matched to a gene: 15. The V gene's germline CDR1 is SGHKS and CDR2 YYEKEE (reference sequence). This CDR3 has 18 residues. The DNA for the CDR3 is TGTGCCAGCAGCTTGTGGGCTAGCGGGAGTTCTCCTCGGGACGAGCAGTACTTC. Translation gives CASSLWASGSSPRDEQYF.

The rearrangement joins TRBV15 to TRBJ1-6; D may be TRBD1 (6 bases). In germline, CDR1 is LNHNV, CDR2 YYDKDF (reference sequence). This CDR3 comprises 13 residues. V was cut by 9 bases and J by 7 bases, with 13 bases left in between. CDR3 amino acids: CATTSGANSPLHF. Here the CDR3 DNA reads TGTGCCACGACGTCAGGGGCGAATTCACCCCTCCACTTT.

This chain joins TRBV9 and TRBJ2-7; 12 bases agree with TRBD1. V lost 0 bases and J lost 4; bases outside the gene matches: 2. CDR3 length: 15 residues. Germline CDR1 reads SGDLS; CDR2 reads YYNGEE. The CDR3 sequence is CASSVGDRGLYEQYF. For the CDR3, the DNA is TGTGCCAGCAGCGTAGGGGACAGGGGGCTGTACGAGCAGTACTTC.

V usage is TRBV7-9 and J usage is TRBJ1-2; D remains ambiguous. CDR1 is SEHNR and CDR2 is FQNEAQ in the germline V gene (reference sequence). The CDR3 runs to 11 residues. Trimming removed 7 bases from V and 4 bases from J, with 7 bases in between. The CDR3 reads CASTDTYGYTF. In DNA, the CDR3 is TGTGCCAGCACCGACACCTATGGCTACACCTTC.

The chain recombines TRBV11-2 with TRBJ2-1, with 12 bases that match TRBD2. This CDR3 is 16 amino acids long. Germline CDR1 SGHAT, CDR2 FQNNGV. V trimming: 3 bases; J trimming: 2 bases; junction bases outside the gene matches: 2. The CDR3: CASSLRTSGAYNEQFF. DNA for the CDR3: TGTGCCAGCAGCTTGCGGACTAGCGGGGCCTACAATGAGCAGTTCTTC.

Here the CDR3 DNA reads TGTGCCAGCAGCTTCGGACTAGCGCCTAACAATGAGCAGTTCTTC. Residues: CASSFGLAPNNEQFF. The chain has TRBV5-5 and TRBJ2-1, with 9 bases matching TRBD2. V dropped 2 bases and J dropped 5; count of bases not matched to a gene: 5. The CDR3 is made up of 15 amino acids. The V gene's germline CDR1 is SGHKS and CDR2 YYEKEE (reference sequence). The full variable domain, rest sourced from reference TRBV5-5 and TRBJ2-1, is DAGVTQSPTHLIKTRGQQVTLRCSPISGHKSVSWYQQVLGQGPQFIFQYYEKEERGRGNFPDRFSARQFPNYSSELNVNALLLGDSALYLCASSFGLAPNNEQFFGPGTRLTVL.

This rearrangement joins TRBV20-1 to TRBJ2-7; D unclear. The CDR3 consists of 11 residues. The V end was cut by 4 bases, the J end by 8 bases, with 12 bases between. Germline V CDR1 and CDR2: DFQATT, SNEGSKA (reference sequence). The CDR3 spells CSATPRVQQYF. The DNA of the CDR3 is TGCAGTGCTACGCCCCGGGTGCAGCAGTACTTC.

The chain combines TRBV28 with TRBJ2-7; 14 nucleotides align to TRBD2. The CDR3 sequence is 16 residues long. The V gene's germline CDR1 is MDHEN and CDR2 SYDVKM. V gave up 7 bases and J gave up 6 bases; unmatched junction bases: 11. The CDR3 sequence: CASTYTGLAGGREQYF. The CDR3 nucleotides are TGTGCCAGCACATATACCGGACTAGCGGGAGGACGCGAGCAGTACTTC.

This chain connects TRBV10-1 to TRBJ1-3; 9 bases are shared with TRBD1. V lost 9 bases and J lost 3; bases outside the gene matches: 12. The CDR3 sequence is 16 residues long. In germline, CDR1 is WNHNN, CDR2 SYGVQD (reference sequence). CDR3 bases: TGCGCCAGTAAACAGGGGGCGATCCCAGATGGAAACACCATATATTTT. It yields the protein CASKQGAIPDGNTIYF.

V is TRBV5-4 and J is TRBJ2-3; TRBD2 matches 7 bases. Germline V gives CDR1 SGHNT, CDR2 YYREEE (reference sequence). Trimming at V came to 4 bases and at J to 2 bases, leaving 13 bases not matched to a gene. The length of the CDR3 is 17 residues. CDR3 in amino acids: CASSPFLGRASTDTQYF. In DNA form, the CDR3 reads TGTGCCAGCAGCCCTTTCCTGGGGAGGGCTTCCACAGATACGCAGTATTTT.

The chain is built from TRBV30 and TRBJ2-1; 10 bases are shared with TRBD2. CDR3 length: 15 amino acids. The germline V gene encodes CDR1 GTSNPN and CDR2 SVGIG (reference sequence). V trimming: 2 bases; J trimming: 7 bases; junction bases outside the gene matches: 8. CDR3 amino acids: CAWSRGLAGENEQFF. The CDR3 nucleotides are TGTGCCTGGAGTAGGGGGCTAGCGGGAGAAAATGAGCAGTTCTTC. Full variable domain (remainder filled in from reference TRBV30 and TRBJ2-1): SQTIHQWPATLVQPVGSPLSLECTVEGTSNPNLYWYRQAAGRGLQLLFYSVGIGQISSEVPQNLSASRPQDRQFILSSKKLLLSDSGFYLCAWSRGLAGENEQFFGPGTRLTVL.

The V call is TRBV7-9, the J call TRBJ2-7, with TRBD1 matching over 7 bases. The CDR3 contains 16 residues. Germline CDR1 and CDR2: SEHNR and FQNEAQ (reference sequence). V was clipped by 5 bases and J by 0 bases; unmatched bases: 10. CDR3 nucleotide sequence: TGTGCCAGCAGCAAAAGGGGTAACAGGGGCTCCTACGAGCAGTACTTC. This encodes CASSKRGNRGSYEQYF. Drawing the rest from reference TRBV7-9 and TRBJ2-7, the complete variable domain is DTGVSQNPRHKITKRGQNVTFRCDPISEHNRLYWYRQTLGQGPEFLTYFQNEAQLEKSRLLSDRFSAERPKGSFSTLEIQRTEQGDSAMYLCASSKRGNRGSYEQYFGPGTRLTVT.

The gene calls are TRBV7-8 and TRBJ2-4; 12 nucleotides line up with TRBD2. V was clipped by 5 bases and J by 9 bases; unmatched bases: 5. Germline loops: CDR1 SGHVS, CDR2 FQNEAQ. This CDR3 contains 14 residues. The CDR3 nucleotides are TGTGCCAGCAGCCCGGCTAGCGGGAGGGCCATTCAGTACTTC. The encoded protein is CASSPASGRAIQYF.

The chain couples TRBV7-9 to TRBJ2-5, with 8 nucleotides matching TRBD1. The CDR3 is 14 amino acids. Germline CDR1 and CDR2: SEHNR and FQNEAQ (reference sequence). V trimming: 5 bases; J trimming: 5 bases; junction bases outside the gene matches: 7. The DNA of the CDR3 is TGTGCCAGCAGCCAAGGACAGGGAATGGAGACCCAGTACTTC. Translated, it gives CASSQGQGMETQYF.

V is TRBV27 and J is TRBJ2-5, with TRBD2 identical over 11 bases. This CDR3 is 15 amino acids long. The ends lost 4 bases at V and 5 bases at J; junction bases unmatched: 6. CDR1 and CDR2 from the germline V gene are MNHEY and SMNVEV (reference sequence). The CDR3 region has the DNA TGTGCCAGCAGTTCCTCACTAGCGGGAGACGAGACCCAGTACTTC. Its protein is CASSSSLAGDETQYF.